This T cell receptor beta chain originates from a study of blood T cell repertoires in COVID-19 (dated by TCRdb to about 2020). Study-wide context: Samples covering the acute and convalescent phases of COVID-19 were provided by collaborators in the United States, Italy and Spain. The prospective study material was composed of cDNA or gDNA derived from T cells, B-cell-depleted T cells, or PBMCs. The dataset comprised deeply sampled blood TCRbeta repertoires from subjects exposed to, actively infected with, or recovered from COVID-19. A freely available public database, intended as a resource for researchers studying the immune response to SARS-CoV-2, is where the repertoires were released. The samples were drawn from the first 160 participants of the ongoing ImmuneRACE study and from 950 to 1,500 subjects provided by 6 global collaborators. A de-identified subject ID, COVID-19 status, age in years and sex were almost always included in the sample metadata. Where HLA class I and class II types were available, the types were taken from metadata supplied by the sample provider, not from assay-based typing.

As regards this clone: The clone's antigen remains unknown. Base qualities are not recorded, but no much larger clone differs from it by a single base.

TCRbeta CDR3 regions were amplified from genomic DNA using the immunoSEQ Assay, a bias-controlled multiplex PCR. Per the source publication's procedure: The number of nucleated cells in each sample was estimated from the amplification of reference gene primers within the assay. To quantify the absolute abundance of each unique TCRbeta CDR3 rearrangement, sequence reads were collapsed and filtered. Productive Simpson clonality was computed per sample as the square root of Simpson's diversity index over productive rearrangements. The immuneACCESS repertoire file appears here via TCRdb, limited to in-frame rearrangements. These files lack a portion of the clones; in checked studies, under half of the deficit traces to unresolved V genes, and the cause of the others is not known. That table supplies the V and J calls and clone size; D and trimming were determined from the DNA. The sample profile shows over 350,000 clones; 70% to 90% of them were found once. Around 0.95% of the sample goes to the ten largest clones.

Findings and caveats that apply to the study as a whole: The quantity of clinical and demographic metadata differed by source and by participant and was supplied without curation.

The germline V gene supplies CDR1 SQVTM and CDR2 ANQGSEA. V is pared back by 3 bases and J by 5 bases, with 13 bases lying between the germline termini. From its cysteine to its phenylalanine, the CDR3 spans 13 amino acids. Of the read, only the CDR3 DNA is kept; its 39 bases are in frame from base 1. Participants in the prospective study were enrolled through a virtual design, were aged 18 to 89 years, and lived in 24 United States geographic areas. Cohort assignment in the prospective study relied on participant-reported clinical history from a screening survey and a study questionnaire. In the prospective study, whole blood, serum and a nasopharyngeal or oropharyngeal swab were collected from each participant by mobile phlebotomists. Prospective study participants could optionally give additional blood draws and questionnaires over an approximately 2-month period. Prospective study blood samples were shipped either frozen or at room temperature before DNA extraction.

The chain couples TRBV29-1 to TRBJ2-5; a weak D assignment points to TRBD1 (6 bases agree). Sequences were obtained from PBMCs or T cells enriched from blood (not recorded which). The clonotype comes from a woman aged 30 to 39 with acute COVID-19. The CDR3 has the sequence CSVDRGLGETQYF. The sequenced DNA: TGCAGCGTTGACAGGGGTCTCGGGGAGACCCAGTACTTC.